The 20 T cell receptor beta chains below come from one sample, sequenced in a study of shared clonotypes between healthy human individuals. The method was immunoSEQ multiplex PCR; TCRdb's version includes in-frame clones alone and lacks a portion of them. The sample comprises about 1.4 million clones, roughly 96% of which are singletons, and 1.2% rests with the top ten. Sequencing was performed on naive CD4+ T cells sorted from blood. Subset defined: CD45RA+ positively selected. The source of these receptors is a man between 25 and 39 years old in good health.

The chain links TRBV4-1 to TRBJ1-5; no clear D gene. The CDR3 loop spans 19 amino acids. Germline lookup yields CDR1 MGHRA and CDR2 YSYEKL. The germline V and J ends were trimmed by 0 bases and 7 bases, with 25 bases remaining between them. CDR3 sequence (DNA): TGCGCCAGCAGCCAAGATGGGTTCCTGACCGGGATACTAAGGCAGCCCCAGCATTTT. It codes for CASSQDGFLTGILRQPQHF.

This chain's CDR3 is CASSYGNRDNEQFF. The CDR3 nucleotides are TGTGCCAGCAGTTACGGTAACAGAGACAATGAGCAGTTCTTC. This rearrangement joins TRBV6-6 to TRBJ2-1; D unclear. The V end lost 2 bases, the J end lost 5 bases, and 10 bases lay between the germline ends. This CDR3 has 14 amino acids. The germline CDR1 and CDR2 sequences are MNHNY and SVGAGI (reference sequence).

V usage is TRBV9 and J usage is TRBJ2-7, with 11 bases identical to TRBD1. Trimming took 4 bases from V and 4 from J; bases not matched to a gene: 7. The CDR3 is 15 amino acids. The germline CDR1 and CDR2 sequences are SGDLS and YYNGEE. CDR3 nucleotides: TGTGCCAGCAGCTCGACAGGACAGGGGGCTTACGAGCAGTACTTC. This gives the protein CASSSTGQGAYEQYF.

As for this clone: One junction end does not reproduce the germline sequence, and a read error may be involved. The J gene is TRBJ2-3, the V gene TRBV7-8; 11 bases align to TRBD2. Germline V lookup: CDR1 SGHVS, CDR2 FQNEAQ. The CDR3 spans 17 residues. This chain's CDR3 is CASSVAGGLQGTDTQYF. DNA for the CDR3: TGTGCCAGCAGCGTAGCGGGAGGGTTGCAGGGCACAGATACGCAGTATTTT.

CDR3: CASSAQTGPETQYF. The DNA for the CDR3 is TGTGCCAGCAGTGCCCAGACAGGTCCGGAGACCCAGTACTTC. V is TRBV2 and J is TRBJ2-5, with D maybe TRBD1 (6 bases). Between the trimmed V and J ends, which lost 4 bases and 5 bases, there was a span of 14 bases. CDR1 and CDR2 from the germline V gene are SNHLY and FYNNEI. This CDR3 comprises 14 residues.

The genes are TRBV2 and TRBJ2-5; TRBD2 agrees at 7 bases. Trimming removed 6 bases from V and 2 bases from J; junction bases left unmatched: 0. Germline V gene lookup returns CDR1 SNHLY and CDR2 FYNNEI. The CDR3 is 12 residues long. CDR3 in DNA: TGTGCCAGCAGGGGAGGGCAAGAGACCCAGTACTTC. Translation gives CASRGGQETQYF.

A single count supports this clone. The chain carries TRBV2 and TRBJ2-3, with 11 bases that match TRBD1. Germline CDR1 reads SNHLY; CDR2 reads FYNNEI. The CDR3 is 19 residues long. J gave up 4 bases and V 0 bases, and 12 bases lay outside the gene matches. The CDR3: CASSEATPRDRGRPDTQYF. As DNA, the CDR3 is TGTGCCAGCAGTGAAGCCACCCCTCGGGACAGGGGGAGGCCAGATACGCAGTATTTT.

The chain carries TRBV5-4 and TRBJ2-3; D is undetermined. V was shortened by 0 bases and J by 6 bases, with 11 bases between the two germline ends. The CDR3 extends over 14 amino acids. Germline lookup yields CDR1 SGHNT and CDR2 YYREEE (reference sequence). DNA of the CDR3: TGTGCCAGCAGCTTGGACCAGGTCGAGGATACGCAGTATTTT. As protein: CASSLDQVEDTQYF.

The chain joins TRBV25-1 to TRBJ2-2, with a possible D match to TRBD2 (5 bases). V was clipped by 1 base and J by 5 bases, with 11 bases between them. This CDR3 contains 15 residues. Per the germline V gene, CDR1 is MGHDK and CDR2 is SYGVNS. The CDR3 DNA sequence: TGTGCCAGCAGTGAATTCGGGGAATGGACCGGGGAGCTGTTTTTT. Its translation is CASSEFGEWTGELFF.

The chain is built from TRBV5-1 and TRBJ2-7; 8 bases fit TRBD1. Unmatched junction bases numbered 3, after V lost 5 bases and J lost 2 bases. Germline V lookup: CDR1 SGHRS, CDR2 YFSETQ. The CDR3 covers 13 residues. This CDR3 reads CASRGTGAYEQYF. In DNA, the CDR3 is TGCGCCAGCAGGGGGACAGGAGCCTACGAGCAGTACTTC.

J is TRBJ2-1 and V is TRBV7-2; 8 bases line up with TRBD2. After removal of 5 bases from V and 4 bases from J, the junction contained 16 bases not matched to a gene. The CDR3 totals 18 residues. CDR1 SGHTA and CDR2 FQGNSA come from the germline V gene. CDR3 coding DNA: TGTGCCAGCAGCCATCAATTAAAAGCGGGAGTGGATTACAATGAGCAGTTCTTC. Amino acid sequence: CASSHQLKAGVDYNEQFF.

This clone was counted a few times. The gene calls are TRBV19 and TRBJ1-1; weak D call: TRBD1 (5 bases). Trimming removed 3 bases from V and 0 bases from J, with 8 bases in between. The germline CDR1 and CDR2 sequences are LNHDA and SQIVND (reference sequence). This CDR3 has 14 amino acids. CDR3 sequence: CASSMRGMNTEAFF. The CDR3 DNA follows: TGTGCCAGTAGTATGAGGGGTATGAACACTGAAGCTTTCTTT.

The genes are TRBV6-1 and TRBJ1-5, with D possibly being TRBD1 (6 bases). V was clipped by 3 bases and J by 5 bases, with 11 bases between them. The CDR3 has 14 amino acids. CDR1 and CDR2 (germline): MNHNS, SASEGT. CDR3 bases: TGTGCCAGCAGTGATAATTACAGGGATCAGCCCCAGCATTTT. Translation gives CASSDNYRDQPQHF.

The rearrangement uses TRBV5-1 and TRBJ2-3; tentative D call: TRBD1 (6 bases). Trimming removed 4 bases from V and 4 bases from J, with 19 bases in between. The CDR3 runs 16 residues. Germline V gene data show CDR1 as SGHRS and CDR2 as YFSETQ. The CDR3 coding sequence is TGCGCCAGCAGCCAAGGGACATTCCTTTGGGCAGATACGCAGTATTTT. Residues: CASSQGTFLWADTQYF.

Of note for this clone: Other DNA sequences in the same sample also yield this CDR3. The chain uses TRBV5-1 and TRBJ2-3, with D tentatively TRBD2 (5 bases). From germline, CDR1 is SGHRS and CDR2 YFSETQ. The CDR3 totals 15 residues. The V and J ends lost 0 bases and 0 bases respectively, with 8 bases between them. The CDR3 reads CASSLVGGSTDTQYF. The CDR3 DNA is TGCGCCAGCAGCTTGGTTGGCGGGAGCACAGATACGCAGTATTTT.

The V gene is TRBV9, the J gene TRBJ2-7; 7 bases agree with TRBD2. Germline CDR1 SGDLS, CDR2 YYNGEE. The J segment lost 6 bases and the V segment lost 3 bases, leaving 12 bases of the junction unmatched. This CDR3 is built from 15 residues. CDR3 amino acids: CASSAGGIDGTEQYF. DNA of the CDR3: TGTGCCAGCAGCGCGGGGGGAATAGACGGGACCGAGCAGTACTTC.

This chain uses TRBV5-4 with TRBJ2-1, with D hard to call. The CDR3 totals 16 residues. Trimming removed 5 bases from V and 4 bases from J, with 19 bases in between. Germline V CDR1 and CDR2: SGHNT, YYREEE (reference sequence). The CDR3 spells CASRSLTSQNYNEQFF. CDR3 sequence (DNA): TGTGCCAGCAGATCGTTAACGTCCCAAAATTACAATGAGCAGTTCTTC. The full variable domain, its missing parts supplied by reference TRBV5-4 and TRBJ2-1, is ETGVTQSPTHLIKTRGQQVTLRCSSQSGHNTVSWYQQALGQGPQFIFQYYREEENGRGNFPPRFSGLQFPNYSSELNVNALELDDSALYLCASRSLTSQNYNEQFFGPGTRLTVL.

As concerns this clone: The germline gene is not matched at one end of the junction; a read error may be the cause. The chain employs TRBV7-7 and TRBJ2-3, with D perhaps matching TRBD1 (6 bases). Germline V gene lookup returns CDR1 SSHAT and CDR2 FNYEAQ (reference sequence). The CDR3 length is 15 residues. The CDR3 reads CASSLRGGGTDTQYF. CDR3 sequence (DNA): TGTGCTAGCAGCTTAAGAGGGGGAGGCACAGATACGCAGTATTTT.

In DNA form, the CDR3 reads TGTGCCAGCAGCGTCGGACAGTTTTCTGGAGATACGCAGTATTTT. This codes for CASSVGQFSGDTQYF. V gene TRBV5-4 combines with J gene TRBJ2-3; a possible D gene is TRBD1 (6 bases). This CDR3 has 15 amino acids. Germline loops: CDR1 SGHNT, CDR2 YYREEE (reference sequence). V was trimmed by 4 bases and J by 5 bases, leaving 17 bases between them.

Turning to this clone: This specimen includes other DNA sequences encoding the same CDR3. This chain uses TRBV19 with TRBJ1-5; a weak D match, TRBD1 (5 bases). In germline, CDR1 is LNHDA, CDR2 SQIVND (reference sequence). V lost 1 base, J lost 2 bases, and 9 bases lay in between. This CDR3 comprises 15 residues. CDR3 protein: CASSIGQGGNQPQHF. CDR3 nucleotide sequence: TGTGCCAGTAGTATAGGGCAGGGAGGCAATCAGCCCCAGCATTTT.